The 21 T cell receptor beta chains listed next were all sequenced from one sample in a study of blood T cells in healthy people across ages. A second PCR of roughly 7 to 11 cycles used a sample-barcoded 5' primer and a J-beta primer mix. TCRdb called the 5' RACE reads again in MiXCR, with one record for every CDR3 protein. The sample lists about 760,000 distinct CDR3 sequences, 25% seen once, with under 9.5% in the top ten. The same sample was also studied in work on T cells of mothers and their children.

The sample comprised blood. These receptor sequences come from a boy between 10 and 17 years old in good health.

The genes are TRBV20-1 and TRBJ2-3; D not certain. The CDR3 runs 14 residues. V lost 5 bases, J lost 2 bases, and 14 bases lay in between. From germline, CDR1 is DFQATT and CDR2 SNEGSKA (reference sequence). CDR3 residues: CSAPLSYSTDTQYF. Here the CDR3 DNA reads TGCAGTGCTCCTCTAAGTTATTCCACAGATACGCAGTATTTT.

This chain connects TRBV6-6 to TRBJ1-1; D remains ambiguous. The CDR3 has 12 amino acids. Looked up from germline, CDR1 is MNHNY and CDR2 is SVGAGI (reference sequence). V was shortened by 7 bases and J by 7 bases, with 13 bases between the two germline ends. The CDR3 nucleotides read TGTGCCAGCAACACACAAGTGGGTGAAGCTTTCTTT. It yields the protein CASNTQVGEAFF.

The chain uses TRBV20-1 and TRBJ2-7; D remains unclear. Trimming shortened V by 0 bases and J by 2 bases, and 8 bases separated the two germline ends. The CDR3 has 13 residues. Germline values: CDR1 DFQATT, CDR2 SNEGSKA (reference sequence). CDR3 protein: CSARDLVTYEQYF. The CDR3 DNA sequence: TGCAGTGCTAGAGATCTGGTAACCTACGAGCAGTACTTC.

This clonotype was recorded a few times. The chain joins TRBV12-3 or TRBV12-4 to TRBJ2-7; 10 nucleotides agree with TRBD1. Losses at the gene ends were 2 bases for V and 4 bases for J; bases not matched to a gene: 5. The CDR3 has 15 residues. The CDR3: CASSLRDRGRYEQYF. CDR3 coding DNA: TGTGCCAGCAGTTTAAGGGACAGGGGACGGTACGAGCAGTACTTC.

This clonotype was picked up a small number of times. The chain combines TRBV7-6 with TRBJ2-5; 7 nucleotides align to TRBD2. Germline V gives CDR1 SGHVS, CDR2 FNYEAQ. Unmatched junction bases numbered 11, after V lost 3 bases and J lost 1 base. The CDR3 contains 17 residues. CDR3 region: CASSFIGAGALQETQYF. CDR3 DNA sequence: TGTGCCAGCAGCTTCATCGGGGCGGGAGCCCTCCAAGAGACCCAGTACTTC.

This clonotype was counted only a few times. The rearrangement joins TRBV2 to TRBJ1-6; 7 nucleotides align to TRBD1. Germline V lookup: CDR1 SNHLY, CDR2 FYNNEI. V shed 6 bases, J shed 6 bases, and the junction held 8 bases outside the gene matches. The CDR3 is 15 residues long. The CDR3 is CASRRGQAPNSPLHF. In DNA form, the CDR3 reads TGTGCCAGCAGACGTGGACAGGCCCCTAATTCACCCCTCCACTTT.

This clonotype showed up just a few times. The rearrangement joins TRBV27 to TRBJ2-1, with 7 bases that match TRBD1. Gene TRBJ2-7 matches the end of the DNA better, so the J call may be wrong. Germline CDR1 is MNHEY and CDR2 is SMNVEV (reference sequence). This CDR3 is built from 14 residues. The CDR3 loop is CASKRTGGPAEQYF. The CDR3 DNA reads TGTGCCAGCAAAAGGACAGGAGGCCCCGCCGAGCAGTACTTC.

J is TRBJ2-7 and V is TRBV27; 10 bases map to TRBD1. Germline V gene data show CDR1 as MNHEY and CDR2 as SMNVEV (reference sequence). The junction had 8 bases not matched to a gene; V was cut back by 5 bases and J by 4 bases. CDR3 length: 15 residues. In DNA form, the CDR3 reads TGTGCCAGCAGTCCTAGACAGGGGGCATGGTACGAGCAGTACTTC. Its protein product is CASSPRQGAWYEQYF.

This clonotype is a singleton in its sample. This chain links TRBV20-1 with TRBJ2-5; D tentatively reads TRBD1 or TRBD2 (7 bases each). With 6 bases removed from V and 5 bases from J, the gap between germline ends came to 28 bases. The germline CDR1 and CDR2 sequences are DFQATT and SNEGSKA (reference sequence). The CDR3 is made up of 17 amino acids. CDR3 nucleotides: TGCAGTGCGAGGAGCAACCAGGGGGACTATATGACGGAGACCCAGTACTTC. Its translation is CSARSNQGDYMTETQYF.

The sample holds a few counts of this clonotype. The J gene is TRBJ2-4, the V gene TRBV6-2 or TRBV6-3; a weak D match, TRBD2 (5 bases). Germline values: CDR1 MNHEY, CDR2 SVGEGT. The germline V and J ends were trimmed by 8 bases and 3 bases, with 11 bases remaining between them. This CDR3 is built from 13 residues. The DNA for the CDR3 is TGTGCCAGCTCCCCCGGGGACAAAAACATTCAGTACTTC. Translating it yields CASSPGDKNIQYF.

This sequence joins TRBV7-2 and TRBJ2-1; 11 bases are shared with TRBD2. The CDR3 contains 15 residues. V lost 6 bases and J lost 3; bases outside the gene matches: 4. The germline V gene encodes CDR1 SGHTA and CDR2 FQGNSA. The CDR3 protein is CASRVAGGVYNEQFF. The CDR3 DNA reads as TGTGCCAGCAGGGTAGCGGGAGGGGTCTACAATGAGCAGTTCTTC.

This clonotype has a handful of counts. The chain combines TRBV7-2 with TRBJ1-4; D remains ambiguous. The germline gives CDR1 SGHTA, CDR2 FQGNSA. This CDR3 comprises 15 residues. The V gene lost 1 base and the J gene lost 4 bases, with 10 bases spanning the gap. CDR3 sequence: CASSLGSDYNEKLFF. DNA of the CDR3: TGTGCCAGCAGCTTAGGGTCAGATTATAATGAAAAACTGTTTTTT. Supplemented by reference TRBV7-2 and TRBJ1-4, the full variable domain reads GAGVSQSPSNKVTEKGKDVELRCDPISGHTALYWYRQSLGQGLEFLIYFQGNSAPDKSGLPSDRFSAERTGGSVSTLTIQRTQQEDSAVYLCASSLGSDYNEKLFFGSGTQLSVL.

As regards this clonotype: A junction boundary mismatches the germline segment, possibly from a read error. The chain is built from TRBV7-9 and TRBJ1-2; D gene unclear. The CDR3 has 15 amino acids. Looked up from germline, CDR1 is SEHNR and CDR2 is FQNEAQ (reference sequence). CDR3 protein: CASASSGGPNYGYTF. Written as DNA, the CDR3 is TGCGCCAGCGCCTCTAGCGGCGGCCCTAACTATGGCTACACCTTC. The full variable domain, rest sourced from reference TRBV7-9 and TRBJ1-2, is DTGVSQNPRHKITKRGQNVTFRCDPISEHNRLYWYRQTLGQGPEFLTYFQNEAQLEKSRLLSDRFSAERPKGSFSTLEIQRTEQGDSAMYLCASASSGGPNYGYTFGSGTRLTVV.

This clonotype was seen only a few times. This chain links TRBV29-1 with TRBJ1-4; no reliable D call. There are 12 residues in the CDR3. The germline V gene encodes CDR1 SQVTM and CDR2 ANQGSEA. V lost 4 bases and J 5 bases, leaving 8 bases between the germline ends. The CDR3 region is CSVVGRNEKLFF. As DNA, the CDR3 is TGCAGCGTTGTGGGGAGGAATGAAAAACTGTTTTTT.

The CDR3 DNA is TGTGCCAGCAAGGAAATCCCCGGACTAGCGGGAGGGTACACCGGGGAGCTGTTTTTT. Amino acid sequence: CASKEIPGLAGGYTGELFF. The chain joins TRBV12-3 or TRBV12-4 to TRBJ2-2, with 15 bases that match TRBD2. The junction had 12 bases not matched to a gene; V was cut back by 7 bases and J by 3 bases. The CDR3 is 19 amino acids.

This clonotype was seen a few times. This chain connects TRBV7-3 to TRBJ2-1; maybe TRBD1 (6 bases). The CDR3 sequence is 16 residues long. Per the germline V gene, CDR1 is SGHTA and CDR2 is FQGTGA. The ends were cut back, 1 base at V and 0 bases at J, with 10 bases in the middle. Here the CDR3 DNA reads TGTGCCAGCAGCTTAAGGGGACACCTCTCCTACAATGAGCAGTTCTTC. Amino acid sequence: CASSLRGHLSYNEQFF.

This clonotype was recorded once. The chain has TRBV7-9 and TRBJ2-5, with D hard to call. The CDR3 has 13 residues. In germline, CDR1 is SEHNR, CDR2 FQNEAQ (reference sequence). Trimming removed 1 base at V and 7 bases at J, with 10 bases between. The DNA of the CDR3 is TGTGCCAGCAGCTTAGACCACCCCGGGACCCAGTACTTC. This sequence encodes CASSLDHPGTQYF. The complete variable domain, with remaining parts taken from reference TRBV7-9 and TRBJ2-5, reads DTGVSQNPRHKITKRGQNVTFRCDPISEHNRLYWYRQTLGQGPEFLTYFQNEAQLEKSRLLSDRFSAERPKGSFSTLEIQRTEQGDSAMYLCASSLDHPGTQYFGPGTRLLVL.

This clonotype turned up a few times. This chain connects TRBV7-9 to TRBJ2-7, with D possibly called TRBD1 or TRBD2 (6 bases each). CDR3 length: 14 amino acids. Germline V gene lookup returns CDR1 SEHNR and CDR2 FQNEAQ (reference sequence). V dropped 4 bases and J dropped 2 bases, with 12 bases sitting between them. In DNA form, the CDR3 reads TGTGCCAGCAGCTCCGGGGGCCGAACCTACGAGCAGTACTTC. Protein sequence: CASSSGGRTYEQYF.

A few counts support this clonotype. The gene calls are TRBV7-6 and TRBJ2-5, with a tentative D call TRBD2 (6 bases). Matching the DNA end better, TRBJ2-1 makes the J call doubtful. This CDR3 has 15 residues. CDR1 SGHVS and CDR2 FNYEAQ come from the germline V gene. Here the CDR3 DNA reads TGTGCCAGCAGCAATGCGGGGTCCCCCTACAATGAGCAGTTCTTC. Translated, it gives CASSNAGSPYNEQFF.

V usage is TRBV7-2 and J usage is TRBJ2-5; tentatively, D is TRBD2 (5 bases). The germline gives CDR1 SGHTA, CDR2 FQGNSA. V lost 1 base, J lost 4 bases, and 19 bases lay in between. This CDR3 is built from 17 residues. The CDR3 loop is CASSLVSSGVQGETQYF. In nucleotides, the CDR3 is TGTGCCAGCAGCTTAGTTAGCAGCGGTGTCCAAGGAGAGACCCAGTACTTC. Together with reference TRBV7-2 and TRBJ2-5, the CDR3 gives the full variable domain: GAGVSQSPSNKVTEKGKDVELRCDPISGHTALYWYRQSLGQGLEFLIYFQGNSAPDKSGLPSDRFSAERTGGSVSTLTIQRTQQEDSAVYLCASSLVSSGVQGETQYFGPGTRLLVL.

The J gene is TRBJ2-2, the V gene TRBV29-1; 10 nucleotides match TRBD1. The V segment lost 5 bases and the J segment 6 bases; nucleotides outside the gene matches: 3. Looked up from germline, CDR1 is SQVTM and CDR2 is ANQGSEA. This CDR3 has 13 amino acids. This CDR3 is CSVLGTGAGELFF. DNA for the CDR3: TGCAGCGTTCTCGGGACAGGGGCCGGGGAGCTGTTTTTT.